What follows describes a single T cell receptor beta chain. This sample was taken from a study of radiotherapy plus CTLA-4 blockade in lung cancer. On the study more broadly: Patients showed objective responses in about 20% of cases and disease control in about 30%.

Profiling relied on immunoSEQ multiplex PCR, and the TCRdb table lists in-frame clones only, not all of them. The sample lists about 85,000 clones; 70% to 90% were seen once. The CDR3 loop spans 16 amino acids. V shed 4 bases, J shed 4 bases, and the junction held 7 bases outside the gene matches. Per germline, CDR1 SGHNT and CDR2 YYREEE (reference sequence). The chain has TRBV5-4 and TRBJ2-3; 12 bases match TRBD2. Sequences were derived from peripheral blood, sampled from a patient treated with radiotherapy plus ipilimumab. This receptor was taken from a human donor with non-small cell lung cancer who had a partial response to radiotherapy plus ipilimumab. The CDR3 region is CASSMTSGSLADTQYF. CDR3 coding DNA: TGTGCCAGCAGCATGACTAGCGGGAGTCTGGCAGATACGCAGTATTTT.